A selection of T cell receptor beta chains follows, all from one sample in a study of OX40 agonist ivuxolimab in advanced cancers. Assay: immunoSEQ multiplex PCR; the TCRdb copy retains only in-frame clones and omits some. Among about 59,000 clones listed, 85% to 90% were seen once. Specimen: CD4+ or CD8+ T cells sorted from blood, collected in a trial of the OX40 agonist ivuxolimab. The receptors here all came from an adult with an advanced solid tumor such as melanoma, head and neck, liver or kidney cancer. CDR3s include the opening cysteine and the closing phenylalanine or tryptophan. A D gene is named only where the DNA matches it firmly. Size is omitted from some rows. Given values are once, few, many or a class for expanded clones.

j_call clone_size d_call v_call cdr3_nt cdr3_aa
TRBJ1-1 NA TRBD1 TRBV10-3 TGTGCCATCAGGGACAGGGGGGAGACTGAAGCTTTCTTT CAIRDRGETEAFF
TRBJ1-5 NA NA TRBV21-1 TGTGCCAGCAGCAAACAAGGGGTCCCCTCCTATCAGCCCCAGCATTTT CASSKQGVPSYQPQHF
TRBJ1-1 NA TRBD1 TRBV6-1 TGTGCCAGCAGACAACAGGGGCCCAAGTTGGCTTTCTTT CASRQQGPKLAFF
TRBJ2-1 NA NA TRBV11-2 TGTGCCAGCAGCTCCCACCTGAACAATGAGCAGTTCTTC CASSSHLNNEQFF
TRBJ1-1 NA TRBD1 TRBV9 TGTGCCAGCAGCCCCCAAGTGGGGACAGGGGGCACTGAAGCTTTCTTT CASSPQVGTGGTEAFF
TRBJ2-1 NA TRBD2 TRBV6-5 TGTGCCAGCAGTCCAAAGCGGGGGTCCTACAATGAGCAGTTCTTC CASSPKRGSYNEQFF
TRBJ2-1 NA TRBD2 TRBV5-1 TGCGCCAGCAGCTTTACTAGCGGGGCCCCCTACAATGAGCAGTTCTTC CASSFTSGAPYNEQFF
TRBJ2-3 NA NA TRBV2 TGTGCCAGCAGTGAGTCAGGATATAGCACAGATACGCAGTATTTT CASSESGYSTDTQYF
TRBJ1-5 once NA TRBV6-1 TGTGCCAGCACCCCGACAAACAATCAGCCCCAGCATTTT CASTPTNNQPQHF
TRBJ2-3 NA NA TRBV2 TGTGCCACCCAGGGGACAGATACGCAGTATTTT CATQGTDTQYF
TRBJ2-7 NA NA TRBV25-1 TGTGCCAGCGGAGGGGGCTCCTACGAGCAGTACTTC CASGGGSYEQYF
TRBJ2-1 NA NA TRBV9 TGTGCCAGCAGCGTAGGGAGAAGGGGGGGATACAATGAGCAGTTCTTC CASSVGRRGGYNEQFF
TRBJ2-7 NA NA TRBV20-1 TGCAGTGTTACTACCTACGAGCAGTACTTC CSVTTYEQYF
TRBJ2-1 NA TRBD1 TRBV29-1 TGCAGCGTTGAAGGGGGGACAGGGAGGATAGATGAGCAGTTCTTC CSVEGGTGRIDEQFF
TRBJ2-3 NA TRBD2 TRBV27 TGTGCCAGCAGTTTGTTAGTAGCGGGAGGGCCGGGGGATACGCAGTATTTT CASSLLVAGGPGDTQYF
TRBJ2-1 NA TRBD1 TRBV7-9 TGTGCCAGCAGCCGCCGGGGGACAGGGTTTGGGAATGAGCAGTTCTTC CASSRRGTGFGNEQFF
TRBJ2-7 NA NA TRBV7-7 TGTGCCAGCAGCTTAGCCACAGGGTCCGAGCAGTACTTC CASSLATGSEQYF
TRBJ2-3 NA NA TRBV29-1 TGCAGCGTCCTAGCGGATACGCAGTATTTT CSVLADTQYF
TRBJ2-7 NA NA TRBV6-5 TGTGCCAGCGTCCTAGGGGACTTAAACTACGAGCAGTACTTC CASVLGDLNYEQYF
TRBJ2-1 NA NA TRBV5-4 TGTGCCAGCAGCTTGGGGCTAGGGCCCTACAATGAGCAGTTCTTC CASSLGLGPYNEQFF
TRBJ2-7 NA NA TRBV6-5 TGTGCCAGCAGTCCGGACTTTGGGGACGAGCAGTACTTC CASSPDFGDEQYF
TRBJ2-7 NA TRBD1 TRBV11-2 TGTGCCAGCAGCTCTTGGACAGGGGAATGGCAGTACTTC CASSSWTGEWQYF
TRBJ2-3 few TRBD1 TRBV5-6 TGTGCCAGCAGCTTGAGGGGGCCGGGTGGAGATACGCAGTATTTT CASSLRGPGGDTQYF
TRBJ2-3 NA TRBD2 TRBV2 TGTGCCAGCAGACTTAGCGGGGGACCCACAGATACGCAGTATTTT CASRLSGGPTDTQYF
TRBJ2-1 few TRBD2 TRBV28 TGTGCCAGCAGTTTCCGCCAAAGACTAGCGCCCAATGAGCAGTTCTTC CASSFRQRLAPNEQFF
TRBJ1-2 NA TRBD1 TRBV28 TGTGCCAGCAGCGCATCGACAGGGGGCTATGGCTACACCTTC CASSASTGGYGYTF
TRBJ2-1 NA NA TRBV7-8 TGTGCCAGCAGCTCCCGTGGGGGGATGTACAATGAGCAGTTCTTC CASSSRGGMYNEQFF
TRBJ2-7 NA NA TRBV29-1 TGCAGCGTCTACAGGAACTACGAGCAGTACTTC CSVYRNYEQYF
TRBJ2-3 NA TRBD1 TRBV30 TGTGCCTGGAGAGAGCAGGGGGCGCACACAGATACGCAGTATTTT CAWREQGAHTDTQYF